The clone carrying this T cell receptor beta chain counts as medium-sized. The sample comes from a study of spatial heterogeneity in lung cancer. Study background: Consistently, beta-chain sequences turned up in larger numbers than alpha-chain sequences did. The library had UMIs, and each TCR and UMI pair averaged more than ten raw reads.

The length of the CDR3 is 14 residues. Germline-derived CDR1 and CDR2 are SQVTM and ANQGSEA. V was shortened by 6 bases and J by 2 bases, with 16 bases between the two germline ends. TCR cDNA molecules were tagged individually, and each one carried a unique molecular identifier. MiXCR was run by TCRdb on the 5' RACE reads, yielding one entry per CDR3 protein. The table records fewer than 6,500 distinct CDR3 sequences, about 12% of them present only once. Specified time point: sample taken at primary tumor resection. Whole RNA, isolated from tumor, nontumor lung or frozen PBMC, was sequenced without prior sorting. About 73 TRACERx patients with early, untreated non-small cell lung cancer donated samples.

This specimen was normal lung tissue next to the tumor, taken at surgery. This receptor was taken from a male donor with early-stage non-small cell lung cancer. V is TRBV29-1 and J is TRBJ1-1; D gene unclear. The CDR3: CSVGWEGSNTEAFF. DNA for the CDR3: TGCAGCGTGGGGTGGGAAGGATCTAACACTGAAGCTTTCTTT.